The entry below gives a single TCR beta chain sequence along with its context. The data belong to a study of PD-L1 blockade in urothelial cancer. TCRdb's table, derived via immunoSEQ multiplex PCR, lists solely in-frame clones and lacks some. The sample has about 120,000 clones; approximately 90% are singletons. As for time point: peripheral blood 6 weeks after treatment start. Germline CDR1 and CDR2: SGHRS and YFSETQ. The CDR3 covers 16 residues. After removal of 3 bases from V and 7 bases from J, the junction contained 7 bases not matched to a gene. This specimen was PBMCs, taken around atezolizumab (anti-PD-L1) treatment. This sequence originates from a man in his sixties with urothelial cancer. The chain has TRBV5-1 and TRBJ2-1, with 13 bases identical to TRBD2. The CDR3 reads CASSYGTSGMGNEQFF. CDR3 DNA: TGCGCCAGCAGCTACGGGACTAGCGGGATGGGGAATGAGCAGTTCTTC.